A single sample is the source of the 3 T cell receptor beta chains below, sequenced in a study of CD8 T cells in Susac syndrome. RNA was extracted with the RNeasy kit, and a quantity of about 0.5 to 1 ug was reverse transcribed using random hexamers. In TCRdb, the immunoSEQ multiplex PCR reads were re-called with MiXCR into one record per CDR3 protein. The table records over 120,000 distinct CDR3 sequences, just under 95% of them present only once. What was sequenced was CD4+ T cells from PBMCs. These receptors all come from a human donor with Susac syndrome.

V gene TRBV18 combines with J gene TRBJ2-7; 8 bases line up with TRBD1. CDR3 length: 16 residues. CDR1 and CDR2 from the germline V gene are KGHSH and LQKENI. J gave up 5 bases and V 2 bases, and 11 bases lay outside the gene matches. The CDR3 coding sequence is TGTGCCAGCTCACCAAGGCGACAGGGGAATACCCACGAGCAGTACTTC. Protein: CASSPRRQGNTHEQYF. The whole variable domain, remainder taken from reference TRBV18 and TRBJ2-7, is NAGVMQNPRHLVRRRGQEARLRCSPMKGHSHVYWYRQLPEEGLKFMVYLQKENIIDESGMPKERFSAEFPKEGPSILRIQQVVRGDSAAYFCASSPRRQGNTHEQYFGPGTRLTVT.

The DNA for the CDR3 is TGTGCCTGGAGCTCGGGGGCGCTGGGTGAAAAACTGTTTTTT. Encoded protein: CAWSSGALGEKLFF. V gene TRBV30 combines with J gene TRBJ1-4, with TRBD1 as a possible D gene (6 bases). The V and J ends lost 3 bases and 7 bases respectively, with 15 bases between them. Germline assignment: CDR1 GTSNPN and CDR2 SVGIG (reference sequence). The CDR3 is 14 residues long. The full variable domain, its missing parts supplied by reference TRBV30 and TRBJ1-4, is SQTIHQWPATLVQPVGSPLSLECTVEGTSNPNLYWYRQAAGRGLQLLFYSVGIGQISSEVPQNLSASRPQDRQFILSSKKLLLSDSGFYLCAWSSGALGEKLFFGSGTQLSVL.

This chain joins TRBV27 and TRBJ1-1; D gene uncertain. V was shortened by 6 bases and J by 2 bases, with 13 bases between the two germline ends. Germline CDR1 reads MNHEY; CDR2 reads SMNVEV (reference sequence). This CDR3 spans 14 amino acids. CDR3 amino acids: CASRGWNGNTEAFF. The CDR3, as DNA: TGTGCCAGCAGGGGGTGGAACGGTAACACTGAAGCTTTCTTT.